This entry describes one T cell receptor beta chain. Germline CDR1 is SEHNR and CDR2 is FQNEAQ (reference sequence). Trimming pared 5 bases from V and 2 bases from J, leaving 15 bases between. The CDR3 has 16 residues. Here immunoSEQ multiplex PCR was the method, and the copy in TCRdb shows in-frame clones only, minus some. The data show under 2.5 million clones, around 92% seen once. The data were obtained in a study of shared clonotypes between healthy human individuals. Source material: naive CD4+ T cells from PBMCs. Subset here: CD45RA+ positively selected. The V call is TRBV7-9, the J call TRBJ2-2; TRBD1 is a possible D gene (6 bases). The source is a man between 18 and 29 years old in good health. Some clones in this sample may be carry-over from other donors' samples. CDR3 protein: CASSPTGSLNTGELFF. Written as DNA, the CDR3 is TGTGCCAGCAGCCCAACAGGGAGTCTCAACACCGGGGAGCTGTTTTTT.